The source of this TCR beta chain is a study of blood T cell repertoires in COVID-19 (dated by TCRdb to about 2020). Notes on the research overall: The collaborator samples originated in the United States, Italy and Spain and spanned the acute and convalescent phases of COVID-19. The prospective study material was composed of cDNA or gDNA derived from T cells, B-cell-depleted T cells, or PBMCs. Deeply sampled blood TCRbeta repertoires from subjects exposed to, actively infected with, or recovered from COVID-19 were included in the dataset. The repertoires were released in a freely available public database intended as a resource for research on the immune response to SARS-CoV-2. The samples were drawn from the first 160 participants of the ongoing ImmuneRACE study and from 950 to 1,500 subjects provided by 6 global collaborators. A de-identified subject ID, COVID-19 status, age in years and sex were almost always included in the sample metadata. HLA class I and class II types, where available, came from metadata supplied by the sample provider rather than from assay-based typing. Results and caveats for the whole study, not just this receptor: How much clinical and demographic metadata was included differed by source and by participant, and the metadata was provided uncurated.

Worth noting for this clone: Its antigen specificity is not known. No base-level quality is on record; no much larger clone is a single base apart.

Each collaborating institution followed its own protocols to collect whole blood in K2EDTA tubes. For TCRbeta analysis, collaborators shipped samples in one of three forms: frozen whole blood, isolated PBMCs, or DNA extracted from either of those sample types. The immunoSEQ Assay, a bias-controlled multiplex PCR, was used to amplify TCRbeta CDR3 regions from genomic DNA. The study's processing was this. Nucleated cell counts per sample were estimated from amplification of reference gene primers within the assay. To quantify the absolute abundance of each unique TCRbeta CDR3 rearrangement, sequence reads were collapsed and filtered. For each sample, productive Simpson clonality was calculated as the square root of Simpson's diversity index across productive rearrangements. TCRdb provides this immuneACCESS table in a form limited to in-frame rearrangements. Some clones are lacking; in checked studies, under half of them reflect an unresolved V gene, and why the rest are absent is not known. V and J calls and clone size are those listed in that table; D and trimming were worked out from the DNA. The sample records about 120,000 clones, just under 90% of which are singletons. Roughly 2.2% of the sample comes from the top ten.

Compared with germline, V lacks 5 bases and J lacks 5 bases; bases without a gene match: 9. The germline V gene encodes CDR1 SGHTA and CDR2 FQGNSA. The CDR3 starts with the cysteine, ends with the phenylalanine, and has 16 residues. Here the CDR3 DNA is all that survives: 48 bases in frame from base 1. Sequences were obtained from peripheral blood. Recombination joined TRBV7-2 with TRBJ2-5; 12 bases in the junction line up with TRBD1. The TCR sequence derives from a woman aged 45-65 years with acute or convalescent COVID-19. At the DNA level, the sequence is TGTGCCAGCAGCCTAAGGCGGGACAGGGGGCGGGAGACCCAGTACTTC. The resulting protein is CASSLRRDRGRETQYF.